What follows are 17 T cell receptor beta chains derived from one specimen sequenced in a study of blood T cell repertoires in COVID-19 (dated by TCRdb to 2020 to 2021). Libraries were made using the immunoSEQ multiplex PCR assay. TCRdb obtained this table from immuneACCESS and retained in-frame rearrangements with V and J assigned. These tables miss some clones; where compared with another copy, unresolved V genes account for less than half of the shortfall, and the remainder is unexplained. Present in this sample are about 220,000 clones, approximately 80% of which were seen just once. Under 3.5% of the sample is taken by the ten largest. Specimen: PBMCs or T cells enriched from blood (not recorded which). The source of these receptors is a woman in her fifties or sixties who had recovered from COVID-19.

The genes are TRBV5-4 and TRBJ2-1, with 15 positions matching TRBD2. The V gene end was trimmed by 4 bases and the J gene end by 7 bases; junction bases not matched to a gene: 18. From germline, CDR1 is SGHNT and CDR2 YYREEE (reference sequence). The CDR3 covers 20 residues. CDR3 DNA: TGTGCCAGCAGCCGGGGGCCGGGACTAGCGGGAGGAGGTGAGGGTAATGAGCAGTTCTTC. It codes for CASSRGPGLAGGGEGNEQFF.

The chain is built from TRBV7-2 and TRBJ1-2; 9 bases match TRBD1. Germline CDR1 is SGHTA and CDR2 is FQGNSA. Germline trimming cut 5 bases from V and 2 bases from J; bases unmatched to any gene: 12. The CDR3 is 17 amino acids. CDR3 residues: CASSPGQGLDHNYGYTF. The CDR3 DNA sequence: TGTGCCAGCAGCCCGGGACAGGGCTTGGACCACAACTATGGCTACACCTTC. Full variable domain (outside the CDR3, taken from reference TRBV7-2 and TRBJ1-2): GAGVSQSPSNKVTEKGKDVELRCDPISGHTALYWYRQSLGQGLEFLIYFQGNSAPDKSGLPSDRFSAERTGGSVSTLTIQRTQQEDSAVYLCASSPGQGLDHNYGYTFGSGTRLTVV.

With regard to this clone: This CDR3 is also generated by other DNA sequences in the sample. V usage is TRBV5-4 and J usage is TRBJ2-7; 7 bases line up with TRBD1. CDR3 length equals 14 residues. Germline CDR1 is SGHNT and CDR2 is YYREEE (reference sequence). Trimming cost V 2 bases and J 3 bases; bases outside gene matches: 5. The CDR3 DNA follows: TGTGCCAGCAGCTTAGAGACAGGGAGCTACGAGCAGTACTTC. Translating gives CASSLETGSYEQYF.

The CDR3 loop reads CASSPQGSYGYTF. Written as DNA, the CDR3 is TGTGCCAGCAGCCCTCAGGGGAGCTATGGCTACACCTTC. V is TRBV9 and J is TRBJ1-2, with TRBD1 as a possible D gene (6 bases). V lost 4 bases, J lost 4 bases, and 11 bases lay in between. Germline values: CDR1 SGDLS, CDR2 YYNGEE. CDR3 length: 13 amino acids. The full variable domain, rest sourced from reference TRBV9 and TRBJ1-2, is DSGVTQTPKHLITATGQRVTLRCSPRSGDLSVYWYQQSLDQGLQFLIQYYNGEERAKGNILERFSAQQFPDLHSELNLSSLELGDSALYFCASSPQGSYGYTFGSGTRLTVV.

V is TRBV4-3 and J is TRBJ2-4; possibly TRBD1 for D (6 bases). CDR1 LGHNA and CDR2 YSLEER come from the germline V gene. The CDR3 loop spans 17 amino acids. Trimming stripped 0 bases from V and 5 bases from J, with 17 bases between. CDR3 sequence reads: CASSQEGTGWMENIQYF. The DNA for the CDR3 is TGCGCCAGCAGCCAAGAGGGAACAGGGTGGATGGAAAACATTCAGTACTTC.

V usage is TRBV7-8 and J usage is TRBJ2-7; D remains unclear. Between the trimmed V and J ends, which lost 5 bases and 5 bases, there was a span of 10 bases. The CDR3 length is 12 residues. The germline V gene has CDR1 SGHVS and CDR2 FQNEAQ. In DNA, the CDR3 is TGTGCCAGCAGCCCCCTCGTTGACGAGCAGTACTTC. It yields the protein CASSPLVDEQYF.

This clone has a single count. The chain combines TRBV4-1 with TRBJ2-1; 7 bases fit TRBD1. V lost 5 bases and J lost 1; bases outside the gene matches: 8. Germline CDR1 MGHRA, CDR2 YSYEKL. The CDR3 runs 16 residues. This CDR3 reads CASSIDRVGSYNEQFF. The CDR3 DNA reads TGCGCCAGCAGCATCGACAGGGTAGGGTCCTACAATGAGCAGTTCTTC.

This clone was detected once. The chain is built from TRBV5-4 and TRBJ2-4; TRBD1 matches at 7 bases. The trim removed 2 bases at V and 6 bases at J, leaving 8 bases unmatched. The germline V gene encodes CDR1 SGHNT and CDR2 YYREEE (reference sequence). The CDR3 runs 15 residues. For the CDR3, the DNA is TGTGCCAGCAGCTTTGAACAGGGGAAGAGAAACATTCAGTACTTC. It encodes CASSFEQGKRNIQYF. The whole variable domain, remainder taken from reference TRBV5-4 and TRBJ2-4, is ETGVTQSPTHLIKTRGQQVTLRCSSQSGHNTVSWYQQALGQGPQFIFQYYREEENGRGNFPPRFSGLQFPNYSSELNVNALELDDSALYLCASSFEQGKRNIQYFGAGTRLSVL.

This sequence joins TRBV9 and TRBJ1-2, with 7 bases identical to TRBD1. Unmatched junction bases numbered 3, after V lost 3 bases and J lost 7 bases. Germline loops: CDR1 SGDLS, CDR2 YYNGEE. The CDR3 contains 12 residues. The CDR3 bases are TGTGCCAGCAGCGGAACAGGGGCTGGCTACACCTTC. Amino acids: CASSGTGAGYTF.

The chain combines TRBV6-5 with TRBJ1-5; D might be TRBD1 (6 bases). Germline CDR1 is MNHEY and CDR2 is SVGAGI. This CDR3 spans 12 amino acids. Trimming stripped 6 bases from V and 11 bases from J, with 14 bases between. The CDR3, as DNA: TGTGCCAGCAGGGACAGTTCGAGGGCCCAGCATTTT. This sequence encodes CASRDSSRAQHF.

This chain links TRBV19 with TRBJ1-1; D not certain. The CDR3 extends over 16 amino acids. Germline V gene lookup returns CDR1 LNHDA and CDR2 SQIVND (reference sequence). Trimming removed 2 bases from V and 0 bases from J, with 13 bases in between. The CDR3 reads CASSIRDTYLNTEAFF. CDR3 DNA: TGTGCCAGTAGTATACGAGACACCTATTTGAACACTGAAGCTTTCTTT.

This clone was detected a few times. The CDR3 region has the DNA TGTGCCACCAGCAGAGAGTCCGCGGGACTCCCCAATGAGCAGTTCTTC. This sequence encodes CATSRESAGLPNEQFF. The chain carries TRBV15 and TRBJ2-1, with a tentative D call TRBD2 (6 bases). CDR1 is LNHNV, CDR2 YYDKDF, per germline (reference sequence). The V end was cut by 0 bases, the J end by 6 bases, with 15 bases between. The CDR3 length is 16 residues.

The CDR3 region has the DNA TGTGCCAGCAGCCCGCAGGGCTCTGGAAACACCATATATTTT. This translates into CASSPQGSGNTIYF. This sequence joins TRBV6-5 and TRBJ1-3, with D perhaps matching TRBD1 (5 bases). This CDR3 has 14 amino acids. Germline-derived CDR1 and CDR2 are MNHEY and SVGAGI. The V end was cut by 6 bases, the J end by 0 bases, with 9 bases between.

CDR3 in amino acids: CATPVAGAQGEQYF. The CDR3 region has the DNA TGTGCCACTCCAGTAGCGGGAGCACAGGGCGAGCAGTACTTC. The chain links TRBV6-5 to TRBJ2-7; 9 bases are a match to TRBD2. CDR1 and CDR2 (germline): MNHEY, SVGAGI. The CDR3 length is 14 residues. V shed 10 bases, J shed 6 bases, and the junction held 13 bases outside the gene matches.

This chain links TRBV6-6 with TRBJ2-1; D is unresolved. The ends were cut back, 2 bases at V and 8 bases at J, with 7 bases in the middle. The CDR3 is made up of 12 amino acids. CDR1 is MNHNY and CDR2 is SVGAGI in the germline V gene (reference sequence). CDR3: CASSYGLDEQFF. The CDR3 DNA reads TGTGCCAGCAGTTACGGTCTAGATGAGCAGTTCTTC.

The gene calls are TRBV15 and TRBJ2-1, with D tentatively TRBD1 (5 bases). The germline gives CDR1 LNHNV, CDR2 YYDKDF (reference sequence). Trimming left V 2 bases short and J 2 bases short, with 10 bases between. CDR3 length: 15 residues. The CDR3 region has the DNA TGTGCCACCAGCAGACAAGGGGCGGCCTACAATGAGCAGTTCTTC. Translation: CATSRQGAAYNEQFF.

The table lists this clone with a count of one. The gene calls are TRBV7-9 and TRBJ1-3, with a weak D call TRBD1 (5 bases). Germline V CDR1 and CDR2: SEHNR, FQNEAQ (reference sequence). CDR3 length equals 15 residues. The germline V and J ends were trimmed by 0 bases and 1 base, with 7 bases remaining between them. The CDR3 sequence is CASSLAQGSGNTIYF. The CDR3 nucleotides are TGTGCCAGCAGCTTAGCCCAGGGATCTGGAAACACCATATATTTT.